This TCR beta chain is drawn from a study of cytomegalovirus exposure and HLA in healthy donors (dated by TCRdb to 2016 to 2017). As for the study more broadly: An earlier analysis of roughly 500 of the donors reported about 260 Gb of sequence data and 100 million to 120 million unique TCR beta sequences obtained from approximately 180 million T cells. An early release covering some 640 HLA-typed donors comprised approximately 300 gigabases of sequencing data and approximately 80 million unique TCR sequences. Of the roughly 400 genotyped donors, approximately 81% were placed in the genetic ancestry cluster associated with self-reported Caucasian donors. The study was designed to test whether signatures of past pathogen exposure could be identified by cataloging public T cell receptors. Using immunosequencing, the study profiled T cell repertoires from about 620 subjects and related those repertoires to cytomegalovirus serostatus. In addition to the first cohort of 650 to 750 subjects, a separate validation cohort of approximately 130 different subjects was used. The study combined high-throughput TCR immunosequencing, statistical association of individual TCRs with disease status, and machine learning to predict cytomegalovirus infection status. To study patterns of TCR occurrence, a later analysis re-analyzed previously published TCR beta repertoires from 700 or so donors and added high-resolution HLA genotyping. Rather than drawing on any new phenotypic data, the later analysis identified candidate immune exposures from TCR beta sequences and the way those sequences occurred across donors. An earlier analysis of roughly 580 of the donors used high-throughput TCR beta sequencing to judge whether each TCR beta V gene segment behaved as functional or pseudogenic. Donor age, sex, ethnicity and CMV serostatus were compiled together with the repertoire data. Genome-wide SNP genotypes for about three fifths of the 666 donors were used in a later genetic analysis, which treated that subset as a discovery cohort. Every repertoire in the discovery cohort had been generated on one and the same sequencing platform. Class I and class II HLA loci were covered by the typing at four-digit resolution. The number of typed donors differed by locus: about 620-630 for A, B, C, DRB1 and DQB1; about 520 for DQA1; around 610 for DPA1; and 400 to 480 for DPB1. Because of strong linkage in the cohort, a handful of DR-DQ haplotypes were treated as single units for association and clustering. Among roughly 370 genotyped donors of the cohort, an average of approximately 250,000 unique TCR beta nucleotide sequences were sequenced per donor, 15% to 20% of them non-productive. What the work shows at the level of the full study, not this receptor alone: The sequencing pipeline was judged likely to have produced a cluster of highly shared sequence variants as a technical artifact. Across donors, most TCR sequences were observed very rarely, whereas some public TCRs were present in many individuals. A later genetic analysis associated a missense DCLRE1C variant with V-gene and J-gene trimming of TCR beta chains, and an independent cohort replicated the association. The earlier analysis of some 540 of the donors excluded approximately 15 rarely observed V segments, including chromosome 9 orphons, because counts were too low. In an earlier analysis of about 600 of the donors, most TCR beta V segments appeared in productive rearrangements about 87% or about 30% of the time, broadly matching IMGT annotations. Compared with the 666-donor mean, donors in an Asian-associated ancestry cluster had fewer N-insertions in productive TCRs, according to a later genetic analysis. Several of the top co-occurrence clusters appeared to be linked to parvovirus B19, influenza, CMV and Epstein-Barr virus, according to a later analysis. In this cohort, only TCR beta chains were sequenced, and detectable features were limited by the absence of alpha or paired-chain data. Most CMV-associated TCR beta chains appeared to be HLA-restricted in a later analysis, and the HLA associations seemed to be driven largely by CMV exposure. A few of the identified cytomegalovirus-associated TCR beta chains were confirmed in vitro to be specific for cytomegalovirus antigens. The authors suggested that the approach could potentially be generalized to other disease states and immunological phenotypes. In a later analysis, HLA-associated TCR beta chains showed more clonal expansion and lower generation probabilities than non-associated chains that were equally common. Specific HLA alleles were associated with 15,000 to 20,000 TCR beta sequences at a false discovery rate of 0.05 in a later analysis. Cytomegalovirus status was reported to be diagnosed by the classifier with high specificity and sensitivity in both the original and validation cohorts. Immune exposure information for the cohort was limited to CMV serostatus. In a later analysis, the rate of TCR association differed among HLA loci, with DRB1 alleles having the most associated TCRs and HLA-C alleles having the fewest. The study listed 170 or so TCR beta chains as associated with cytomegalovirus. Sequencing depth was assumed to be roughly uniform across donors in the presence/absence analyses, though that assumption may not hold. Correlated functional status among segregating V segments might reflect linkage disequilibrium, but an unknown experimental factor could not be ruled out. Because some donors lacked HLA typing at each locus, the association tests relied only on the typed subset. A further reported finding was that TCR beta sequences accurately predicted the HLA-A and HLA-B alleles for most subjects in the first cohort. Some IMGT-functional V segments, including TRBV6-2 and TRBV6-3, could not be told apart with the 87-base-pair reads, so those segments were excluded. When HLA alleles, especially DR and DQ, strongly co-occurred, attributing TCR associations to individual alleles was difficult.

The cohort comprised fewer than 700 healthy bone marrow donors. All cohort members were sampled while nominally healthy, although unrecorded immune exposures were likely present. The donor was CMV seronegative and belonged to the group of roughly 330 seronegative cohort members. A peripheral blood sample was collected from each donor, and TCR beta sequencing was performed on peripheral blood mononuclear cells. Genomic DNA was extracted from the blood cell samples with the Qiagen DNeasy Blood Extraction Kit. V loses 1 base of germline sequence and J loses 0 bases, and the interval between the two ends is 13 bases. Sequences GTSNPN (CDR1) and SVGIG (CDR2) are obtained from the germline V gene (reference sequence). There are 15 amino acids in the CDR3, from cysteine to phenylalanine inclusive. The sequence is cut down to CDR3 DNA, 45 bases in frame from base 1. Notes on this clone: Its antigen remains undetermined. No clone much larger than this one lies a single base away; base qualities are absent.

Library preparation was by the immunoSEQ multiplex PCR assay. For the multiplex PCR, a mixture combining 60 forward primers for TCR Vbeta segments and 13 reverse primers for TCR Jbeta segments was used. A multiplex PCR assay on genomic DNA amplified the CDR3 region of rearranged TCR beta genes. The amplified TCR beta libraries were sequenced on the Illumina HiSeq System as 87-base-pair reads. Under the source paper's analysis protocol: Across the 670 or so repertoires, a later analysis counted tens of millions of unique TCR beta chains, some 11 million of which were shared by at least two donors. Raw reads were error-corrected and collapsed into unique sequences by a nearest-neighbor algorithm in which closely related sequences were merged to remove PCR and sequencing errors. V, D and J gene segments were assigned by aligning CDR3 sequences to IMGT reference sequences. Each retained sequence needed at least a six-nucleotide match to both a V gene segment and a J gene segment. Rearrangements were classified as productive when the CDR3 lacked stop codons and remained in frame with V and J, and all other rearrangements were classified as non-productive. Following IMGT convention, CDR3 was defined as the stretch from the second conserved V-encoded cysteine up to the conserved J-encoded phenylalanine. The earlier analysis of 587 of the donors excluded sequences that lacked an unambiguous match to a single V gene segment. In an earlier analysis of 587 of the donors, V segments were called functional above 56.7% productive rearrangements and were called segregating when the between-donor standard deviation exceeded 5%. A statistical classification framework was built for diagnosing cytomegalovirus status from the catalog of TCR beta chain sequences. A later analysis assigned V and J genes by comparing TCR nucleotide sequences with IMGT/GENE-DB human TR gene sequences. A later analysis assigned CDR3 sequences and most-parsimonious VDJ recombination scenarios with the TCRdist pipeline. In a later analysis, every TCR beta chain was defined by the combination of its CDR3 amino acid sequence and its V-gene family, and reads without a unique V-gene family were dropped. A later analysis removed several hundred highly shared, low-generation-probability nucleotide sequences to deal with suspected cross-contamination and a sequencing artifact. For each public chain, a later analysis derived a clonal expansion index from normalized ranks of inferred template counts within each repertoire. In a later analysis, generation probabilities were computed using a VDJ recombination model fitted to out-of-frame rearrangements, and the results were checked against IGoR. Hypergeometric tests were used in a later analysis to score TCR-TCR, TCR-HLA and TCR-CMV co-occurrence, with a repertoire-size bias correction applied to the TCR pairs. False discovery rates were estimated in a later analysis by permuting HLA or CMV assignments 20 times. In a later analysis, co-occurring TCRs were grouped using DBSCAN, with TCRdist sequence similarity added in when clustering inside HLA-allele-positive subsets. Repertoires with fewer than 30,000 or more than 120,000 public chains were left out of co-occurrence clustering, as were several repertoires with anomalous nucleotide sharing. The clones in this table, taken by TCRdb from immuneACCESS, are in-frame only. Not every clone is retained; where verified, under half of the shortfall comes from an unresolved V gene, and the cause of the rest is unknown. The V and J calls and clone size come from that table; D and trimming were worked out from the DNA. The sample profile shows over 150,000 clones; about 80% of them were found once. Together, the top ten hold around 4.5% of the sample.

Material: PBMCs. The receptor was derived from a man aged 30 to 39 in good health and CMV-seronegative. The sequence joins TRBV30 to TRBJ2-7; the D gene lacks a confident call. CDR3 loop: CAWSGALLSSYEQYF. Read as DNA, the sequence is TGTGCCTGGAGTGGAGCGTTATTGAGCTCCTACGAGCAGTACTTC. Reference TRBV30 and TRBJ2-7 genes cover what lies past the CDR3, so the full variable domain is SQTIHQWPATLVQPVGSPLSLECTVEGTSNPNLYWYRQAAGRGLQLLFYSVGIGQISSEVPQNLSASRPQDRQFILSSKKLLLSDSGFYLCAWSGALLSSYEQYFGPGTRLTVT.